What follows are 9 T cell receptor beta chains derived from one specimen sequenced in a study of T-cell memory formation after mild COVID-19. TCRdb redid the calling of the 5' RACE reads with MiXCR, one entry per CDR3 protein. Among about 560,000 distinct CDR3 sequences listed, approximately 15% were seen once. The sequenced sample consisted of PBMCs or a T cell subset sorted from them (not recorded which). All receptors come from an adult woman who had mild COVID-19 (a few samples of this study predate the infection). Cell type and time point are not known.

This clonotype was seen a handful of times. V and J are TRBV4-1 and TRBJ1-1, with D perhaps matching TRBD1 (5 bases). Germline loops: CDR1 MGHRA, CDR2 YSYEKL. The V and J ends lost 4 bases and 5 bases respectively, with 17 bases between them. This CDR3 contains 15 residues. The CDR3 here is CASSPESTAPTEAFF. CDR3 DNA: TGCGCCAGCAGCCCAGAATCGACAGCCCCTACTGAAGCTTTCTTT.

A few counts support this clonotype. This rearrangement joins TRBV6-2 or TRBV6-3 to TRBJ2-7; no firm D call. With 6 bases removed from V and 4 bases from J, the gap between germline ends came to 19 bases. CDR1 and CDR2 from the germline V gene are MNHEY and SVGEGT. There are 15 residues in the CDR3. CDR3 DNA sequence: TGTGCCAGCAGCTATCTCCGGACCCTACTTTACGAGCAGTACTTC. It encodes CASSYLRTLLYEQYF.

The CDR3 nucleotides read TGTGCCAGCAGCTCCCTGACAGGTCCCCTGGGGACTGAAGCTTTCTTT. It translates to CASSSLTGPLGTEAFF. The rearrangement uses TRBV5-4 and TRBJ1-1; D may be TRBD1 (6 bases). Germline CDR1 reads SGHNT; CDR2 reads YYREEE (reference sequence). This CDR3 is 16 amino acids long. Deletions cut 3 bases from V and 5 bases from J, with 20 bases between. The variable domain in full, with the rest retrieved from reference TRBV5-4 and TRBJ1-1, is ETGVTQSPTHLIKTRGQQVTLRCSSQSGHNTVSWYQQALGQGPQFIFQYYREEENGRGNFPPRFSGLQFPNYSSELNVNALELDDSALYLCASSSLTGPLGTEAFFGQGTRLTVV.

There are a few counts of this clonotype. This chain connects TRBV9 to TRBJ2-3; 9 bases line up with TRBD2. The CDR3 length is 15 residues. With V trimmed by 6 bases and J by 0 bases, 5 bases remained unmatched. Germline values: CDR1 SGDLS, CDR2 YYNGEE. In nucleotides, the CDR3 is TGTGCCAGCACCTTAGCGGGAGCGAGCACAGATACGCAGTATTTT. Protein: CASTLAGASTDTQYF.

This clonotype was counted between two and nine times. The chain uses TRBV20-1 and TRBJ1-3, with D tentatively TRBD1 (6 bases). The ends were cut back, 6 bases at V and 4 bases at J, with 10 bases in the middle. Per the germline V gene, CDR1 is DFQATT and CDR2 is SNEGSKA (reference sequence). This CDR3 has 12 residues. CDR3 in DNA: TGCAGTGCCAGGGGATTAGGAAACACCATATATTTT. It encodes CSARGLGNTIYF.

The gene calls are TRBV24-1 and TRBJ1-1; 8 positions agree with TRBD1. Trimming cost V 0 bases and J 7 bases; bases outside gene matches: 12. CDR3 length: 17 amino acids. Germline assignment: CDR1 KGHDR and CDR2 SFDVKD. CDR3 loop: CATSDLRSAGGKGEAFF. In DNA, the CDR3 is TGTGCCACCAGTGATTTGAGGTCAGCAGGGGGCAAGGGTGAAGCTTTCTTT.

This chain joins TRBV7-9 and TRBJ1-4; no reliable D call. In germline, CDR1 is SEHNR, CDR2 FQNEAQ (reference sequence). The CDR3 loop spans 17 amino acids. Trimming shortened V by 3 bases and J by 3 bases, and 17 bases separated the two germline ends. In nucleotides, the CDR3 is TGTGCCAGCAGCTTGGTCTCGGGGATATGGGCTAATGAAAAACTGTTTTTT. This gives the protein CASSLVSGIWANEKLFF.

V and J are TRBV19 and TRBJ2-1; maybe TRBD2 (6 bases). CDR1 and CDR2 (germline): LNHDA, SQIVND (reference sequence). Between the trimmed V and J ends, which lost 4 bases and 8 bases, there was a span of 12 bases. The CDR3 is 13 residues long. DNA of the CDR3: TGTGCCAGTAGTACGGACTACTCCCATGAGCAGTTCTTC. This encodes CASSTDYSHEQFF.

The gene calls are TRBV7-9 and TRBJ2-5, with D possibly matching TRBD1 (6 bases). The length of the CDR3 is 15 residues. Trimming pared 3 bases from V and 2 bases from J, leaving 13 bases between. Germline assignment: CDR1 SEHNR and CDR2 FQNEAQ (reference sequence). The CDR3 bases are TGTGCCAGCAGCTTCCCAGGGGCGGTTCAAGAGACCCAGTACTTC. It codes for CASSFPGAVQETQYF. Looking up the rest from reference TRBV7-9 and TRBJ2-5 gives the full variable domain: DTGVSQNPRHKITKRGQNVTFRCDPISEHNRLYWYRQTLGQGPEFLTYFQNEAQLEKSRLLSDRFSAERPKGSFSTLEIQRTEQGDSAMYLCASSFPGAVQETQYFGPGTRLLVL.